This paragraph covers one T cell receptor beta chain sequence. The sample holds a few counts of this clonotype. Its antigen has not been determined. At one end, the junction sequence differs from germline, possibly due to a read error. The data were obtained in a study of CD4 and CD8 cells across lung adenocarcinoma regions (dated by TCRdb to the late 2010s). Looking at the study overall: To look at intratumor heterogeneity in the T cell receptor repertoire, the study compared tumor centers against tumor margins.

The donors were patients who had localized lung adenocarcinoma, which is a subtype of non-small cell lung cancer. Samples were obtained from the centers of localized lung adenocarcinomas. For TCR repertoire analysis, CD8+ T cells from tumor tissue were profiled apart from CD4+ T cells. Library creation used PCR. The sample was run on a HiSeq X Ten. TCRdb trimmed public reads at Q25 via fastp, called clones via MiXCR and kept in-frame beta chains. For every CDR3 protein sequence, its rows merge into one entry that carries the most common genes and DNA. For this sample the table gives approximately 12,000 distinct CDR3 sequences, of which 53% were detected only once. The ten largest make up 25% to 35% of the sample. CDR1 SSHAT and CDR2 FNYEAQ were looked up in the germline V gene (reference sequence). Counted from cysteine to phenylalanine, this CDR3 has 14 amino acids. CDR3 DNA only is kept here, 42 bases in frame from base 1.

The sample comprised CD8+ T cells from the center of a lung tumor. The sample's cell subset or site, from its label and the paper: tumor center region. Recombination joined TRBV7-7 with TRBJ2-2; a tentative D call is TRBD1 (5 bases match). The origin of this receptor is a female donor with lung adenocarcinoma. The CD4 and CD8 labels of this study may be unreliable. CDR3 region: CASSFDSDTGELFF. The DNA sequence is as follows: TGTGCTAGCAGCTTCGACAGTGACACCGGGGAGCTGTTTTTT.